This T cell receptor (beta chain) was captured by sequencing in a study of OX40 agonist ivuxolimab in advanced cancers. CDR1 MGHRA and CDR2 YSYEKL come from the germline V gene. Trimming pared 1 base from V and 0 bases from J, leaving 10 bases between. The CDR3 covers 16 residues. Study conclusions and caveats: Expanded clones were, on average, more numerous among CD8+ T cells than CD4+.

Notes on this clone: Its antigen is still unknown.

Generated by immunoSEQ multiplex PCR, the TCRdb table keeps only in-frame clones and is missing some. The data hold some 8,800 clones, with about nine tenths observed a single time. The sequencing used CD4+ or CD8+ T cells sorted from blood, collected in a trial of the OX40 agonist ivuxolimab. V and J are TRBV4-1 and TRBJ1-3; no clear D. The clonotype comes from an adult with an advanced solid tumor such as melanoma, head and neck, liver or kidney cancer. CDR3 sequence: CASSQVAGSSGNTIYF. The CDR3 DNA sequence: TGCGCCAGCAGCCAAGTGGCAGGCTCCTCTGGAAACACCATATATTTT.